This record concerns one T cell receptor (beta chain) sequence. Its target is not known. The use of a sample-barcoded 5' primer and a J-beta primer mix characterized a second PCR of 7 to 11 cycles. TCRdb recomputed calls from the 5' RACE reads with MiXCR, one row per CDR3 protein. The sample records 1,300,000 or so distinct CDR3 sequences, 59% being singletons. Trimming removed 7 bases from V and 2 bases from J, with 12 bases in between. This CDR3 comprises 14 residues. The V gene's germline CDR1 is DFQATT and CDR2 SNEGSKA (reference sequence). This specimen belongs to a study of blood T cells in healthy people across ages. Overall study findings and caveats: A strong correlation was seen between TCR beta diversity and naive T cell percentage.

Sequenced input: blood. The chain is built from TRBV20-1 and TRBJ2-6, with D possibly being TRBD1 (5 bases). This clonotype was sampled from a young man in good health. CDR3 sequence reads: CSVPPRAGANVLTF. For the CDR3, the DNA is TGCAGTGTCCCGCCCAGGGCTGGGGCCAACGTCCTGACTTTC.